Below, 9 T cell receptor beta chains from the same sample are listed, as sequenced in a study of shared clonotypes between healthy human individuals. Produced via immunoSEQ multiplex PCR; TCRdb's table is partial and in-frame only. The sample lists some 2,100,000 clones, about 94% seen once, with 0.13% in the top ten. Sequenced sample: naive CD4+ T cells sorted from blood. Subset of the sample: CD45RA+ positively selected. These receptors were taken from a man younger than 35 in good health.

This chain joins TRBV10-1 and TRBJ2-3, with a weak D call TRBD1 (5 bases). Germline CDR1 reads WNHNN; CDR2 reads SYGVQD (reference sequence). CDR3 length: 14 residues. Trimming removed 2 bases from V and 10 bases from J, with 16 bases in between. CDR3 in amino acids: CASSEDNRKDAQYF. CDR3 DNA: TGCGCCAGCAGTGAGGATAACAGGAAGGATGCGCAGTATTTT.

The rearrangement links TRBV30 to TRBJ2-1; 7 bases agree with TRBD2. The trim removed 0 bases at V and 7 bases at J, leaving 9 bases unmatched. Germline assignment: CDR1 GTSNPN and CDR2 SVGIG (reference sequence). The CDR3 is 15 amino acids. The CDR3 sequence is CAWSVPGRAKNEQFF. The CDR3 DNA follows: TGTGCCTGGAGTGTACCGGGGAGGGCCAAAAATGAGCAGTTCTTC.

About this clone: The identical CDR3 is also encoded by other nucleotide sequences in the sample. The V and J genes are TRBV5-4 and TRBJ2-5; 11 bases map to TRBD1. Per the germline V gene, CDR1 is SGHNT and CDR2 is YYREEE (reference sequence). The J segment lost 5 bases and the V segment lost 4 bases, leaving 4 bases of the junction unmatched. CDR3 length: 14 amino acids. The CDR3 spells CASSRTGGGETQYF. Here the CDR3 DNA reads TGTGCCAGCAGCCGGACAGGGGGCGGGGAGACCCAGTACTTC.

The V gene is TRBV6-1, the J gene TRBJ1-1; D is unclear. Trimming took off 7 bases at V and 3 bases at J, with 12 bases between the two ends. The CDR3 is 13 amino acids. Germline CDR1 MNHNS, CDR2 SASEGT. CDR3 in DNA: TGTGCCAGCACTCAAATCGGTGACACTGAAGCTTTCTTT. Residues: CASTQIGDTEAFF.

This rearrangement joins TRBV7-2 to TRBJ2-2; no firm D call. V dropped 1 base and J dropped 8 bases, with 11 bases sitting between them. Germline loops: CDR1 SGHTA, CDR2 FQGNSA. This CDR3 contains 14 residues. CDR3 in DNA: TGTGCCAGCAGCTTAGAGCCTGGAAGTGGGGAGCTGTTTTTT. It encodes CASSLEPGSGELFF.

The rearrangement links TRBV5-1 to TRBJ1-5, with a possible D match to TRBD1 (5 bases). Between the trimmed V and J ends, which lost 4 bases and 2 bases, there was a span of 13 bases. CDR1 and CDR2 (germline): SGHRS, YFSETQ. The CDR3 is 15 amino acids. CDR3 protein: CASSAGETGNQPQHF. DNA for the CDR3: TGCGCCAGCAGCGCGGGGGAGACCGGCAATCAGCCCCAGCATTTT. The variable domain in full, completed from reference TRBV5-1 and TRBJ1-5, reads KAGVTQTPRYLIKTRGQQVTLSCSPISGHRSVSWYQQTPGQGLQFLFEYFSETQRNKGNFPGRFSGRQFSNSRSEMNVSTLELGDSALYLCASSAGETGNQPQHFGDGTRLSIL.

The chain links TRBV7-9 to TRBJ2-3, with D tentatively TRBD1 (5 bases). Trimming removed 2 bases at V and 5 bases at J, with 8 bases between. CDR1 and CDR2 from the germline V gene are SEHNR and FQNEAQ (reference sequence). CDR3 length equals 13 residues. The CDR3 DNA reads as TGTGCCAGCAGCTTAATTGACAGAGATACGCAGTATTTT. Residues: CASSLIDRDTQYF.

V is TRBV6-1 and J is TRBJ2-7; D is possibly TRBD1 (6 bases). Between the trimmed V and J ends, which lost 3 bases and 2 bases, there was a span of 14 bases. The CDR3 consists of 15 residues. CDR1 MNHNS and CDR2 SASEGT come from the germline V gene. The CDR3 DNA reads TGTGCCAGCAGTGAGAGAACGGGACACCCCTACGAGCAGTACTTC. Amino acids: CASSERTGHPYEQYF.

The count of this clone is one. This rearrangement joins TRBV27 to TRBJ2-2; D may correspond to TRBD1 or TRBD2 (6 bases each). CDR3 size: 16 residues. V was clipped by 7 bases and J by 5 bases, with 20 bases between them. In germline, CDR1 is MNHEY, CDR2 SMNVEV (reference sequence). The chain's CDR3 is CASTLLGGQLTGELFF. DNA of the CDR3: TGTGCCAGCACCCTTCTAGGGGGGCAACTTACCGGGGAGCTGTTTTTT.